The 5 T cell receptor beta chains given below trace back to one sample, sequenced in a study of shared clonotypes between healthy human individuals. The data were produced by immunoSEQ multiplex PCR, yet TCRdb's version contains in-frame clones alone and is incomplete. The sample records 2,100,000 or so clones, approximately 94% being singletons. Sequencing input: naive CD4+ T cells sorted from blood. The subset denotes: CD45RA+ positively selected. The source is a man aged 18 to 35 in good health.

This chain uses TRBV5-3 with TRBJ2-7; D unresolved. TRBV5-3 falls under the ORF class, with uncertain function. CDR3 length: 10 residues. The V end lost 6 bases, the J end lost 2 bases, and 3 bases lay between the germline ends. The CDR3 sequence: CARTPYEQYF. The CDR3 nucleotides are TGTGCCAGAACCCCCTACGAGCAGTACTTC.

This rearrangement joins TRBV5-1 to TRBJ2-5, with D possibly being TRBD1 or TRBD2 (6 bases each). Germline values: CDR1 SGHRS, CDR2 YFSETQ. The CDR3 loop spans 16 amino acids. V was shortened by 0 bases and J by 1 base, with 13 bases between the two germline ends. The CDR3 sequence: CASSLAGATTQETQYF. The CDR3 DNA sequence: TGCGCCAGCAGCTTGGCGGGGGCCACGACCCAAGAGACCCAGTACTTC.

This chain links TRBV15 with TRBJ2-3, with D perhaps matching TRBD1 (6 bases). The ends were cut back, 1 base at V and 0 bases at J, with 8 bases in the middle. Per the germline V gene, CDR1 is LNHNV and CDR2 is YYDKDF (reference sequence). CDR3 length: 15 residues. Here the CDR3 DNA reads TGTGCCACCAGCAGAGGACAGGTCAGCACAGATACGCAGTATTTT. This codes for CATSRGQVSTDTQYF.

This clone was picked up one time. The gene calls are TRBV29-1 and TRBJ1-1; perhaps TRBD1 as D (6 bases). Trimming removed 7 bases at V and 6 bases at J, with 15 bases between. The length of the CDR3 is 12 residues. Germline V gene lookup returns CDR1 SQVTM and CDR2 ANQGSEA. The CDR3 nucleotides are TGCAGCGCCACCACAGGGAGGGCTGAAGCTTTCTTT. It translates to CSATTGRAEAFF.

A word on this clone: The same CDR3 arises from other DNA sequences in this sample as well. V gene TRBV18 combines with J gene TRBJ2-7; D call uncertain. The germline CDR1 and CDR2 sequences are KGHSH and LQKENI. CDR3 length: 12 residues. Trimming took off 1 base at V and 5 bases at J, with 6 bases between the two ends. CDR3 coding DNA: TGTGCCAGCTCACCACTGGGTCACGAGCAGTACTTC. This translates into CASSPLGHEQYF.